This TCR beta chain was captured in a study of beta chain features in type 1 diabetes. Comments on this clone: Its antigen is unidentified.

Germline trimming cut 4 bases from V and 5 bases from J; bases unmatched to any gene: 6. CDR1 is LGHNA, CDR2 YSLEER, per germline. The CDR3 is made up of 14 amino acids. Study-wide results and limits: Still unanswered here is whether HLA type influences TCRB rearrangement.

Reverse transcription of all isolated RNA meant that expressed TCRB transcripts were sequenced. Sequenced by immunoSEQ multiplex PCR; TCRdb stores in-frame clones only, minus some. Of about 410,000 clones listed, roughly 13% are singletons. V and J are TRBV4-3 and TRBJ2-7; TRBD1 matches at 9 bases. Sequenced input: naive CD4+ T cells from blood. This clonotype originated in a man aged 25-40 years in good health. As DNA, the CDR3 is TGCGCCAGCAGCCGACTGACAGGGGGAGACGAGCAGTACTTC. Amino acids: CASSRLTGGDEQYF.